Listed below are T cell receptor beta chains from one sample, sequenced in a study of cytomegalovirus exposure and HLA in healthy donors. Profiled with immunoSEQ multiplex PCR; TCRdb holds only in-frame clones, not every one. The table records 100,000 to 150,000 clones, less than 80% of them present only once. Material: PBMCs. These TCRs come from a man in his forties in good health and CMV-seropositive. Both conserved end residues are part of each CDR3. Fields, in order: clone size, V gene, D gene, J gene, CDR3 protein, CDR3 DNA. A D gene is named only where the DNA matches it firmly. Clone size appears in some rows only: once, few, many, or a class for an expanded clone.

size: -; V: TRBV29-1; D: -; J: TRBJ1-2; CDR3: CSEKTRNGYTF; DNA: TGCAGCGAAAAGACAAGGAATGGCTACACCTTC
size: -; V: TRBV18; D: -; J: TRBJ2-5; CDR3: CASSQTAQETQYF; DNA: TGTGCCAGCTCACAGACAGCACAAGAGACCCAGTACTTC
size: -; V: TRBV5-1; D: TRBD1; J: TRBJ1-1; CDR3: CASSLSRTGNTEAFF; DNA: TGCGCCAGCAGCTTGTCCCGGACAGGGAACACTGAAGCTTTCTTT
size: once; V: TRBV28; D: TRBD1; J: TRBJ2-1; CDR3: CASSHSGTGPYNEQFF; DNA: TGTGCCAGCAGTCATTCCGGGACAGGGCCCTACAATGAGCAGTTCTTC
size: -; V: TRBV19; D: -; J: TRBJ1-5; CDR3: CASSRTDYSNQPQHF; DNA: TGTGCCAGTAGTAGGACAGACTATAGCAATCAGCCCCAGCATTTT
size: -; V: TRBV19; D: -; J: TRBJ1-2; CDR3: CASSPNLGRYGYTF; DNA: TGTGCCAGTAGTCCAAATCTGGGGAGGTATGGCTACACCTTC
size: -; V: TRBV21-1; D: -; J: TRBJ2-7; CDR3: CASSKRKRALYEQYF; DNA: TGTGCCAGCAGCAAAAGGAAGCGGGCCCTTTACGAGCAGTACTTC
size: -; V: TRBV6-6; D: -; J: TRBJ2-7; CDR3: CASSPLGINEQYF; DNA: TGTGCCAGCAGCCCACTAGGGATCAACGAGCAGTACTTC
size: -; V: TRBV30; D: TRBD2; J: TRBJ2-7; CDR3: CAWSVGTSGGVQYF; DNA: TGTGCCTGGAGTGTAGGGACTAGCGGGGGGGTTCAGTACTTC
size: -; V: TRBV5-1; D: TRBD1; J: TRBJ1-1; CDR3: CASSLGQGRMAAFF; DNA: TGCGCCAGCAGCTTGGGACAGGGGAGAATGGCAGCTTTCTTT
size: -; V: TRBV7-2; D: -; J: TRBJ2-2; CDR3: CASSSGTLYNTGELFF; DNA: TGTGCCAGCAGCTCCGGGACACTGTATAACACCGGGGAGCTGTTTTTT
size: -; V: TRBV15; D: TRBD1; J: TRBJ1-2; CDR3: CATSLRDRETSGYTF; DNA: TGTGCCACCAGCCTCCGGGACAGGGAGACGAGTGGCTACACCTTC
size: -; V: TRBV5-1; D: TRBD2; J: TRBJ2-3; CDR3: CASSSLVGAGVSTDTQYF; DNA: TGCGCCAGCAGCTCCTTAGTAGGGGCGGGAGTTTCTACAGATACGCAGTATTTT
size: -; V: TRBV9; D: TRBD2; J: TRBJ2-2; CDR3: CASSRGTTGTGELFF; DNA: TGTGCCAGCAGCCGTGGGACTACGGGAACCGGGGAGCTGTTTTTT
size: once; V: TRBV28; D: TRBD1; J: TRBJ2-6; CDR3: CASSGQGSGANVLTF; DNA: TGTGCCAGCAGTGGACAGGGCTCTGGGGCCAACGTCCTGACTTTC
size: -; V: TRBV7-9; D: TRBD2; J: TRBJ2-7; CDR3: CASSLGTGTSNYEQYF; DNA: TGTGCCAGCAGCCTAGGAACCGGGACTAGCAACTACGAGCAGTACTTC
size: once; V: TRBV9; D: TRBD2; J: TRBJ2-5; CDR3: CASSVLTSGQETQYF; DNA: TGTGCCAGCAGCGTTCTGACTAGCGGCCAAGAGACCCAGTACTTC
size: -; V: TRBV11-3; D: -; J: TRBJ2-2; CDR3: CASSLAVASGELFF; DNA: TGTGCCAGCAGCTTAGCGGTTGCGAGCGGGGAGCTGTTTTTT
size: -; V: TRBV30; D: TRBD1; J: TRBJ2-1; CDR3: CAWSSGQGVYNEQFF; DNA: TGTGCCTGGAGTTCGGGACAGGGAGTTTACAATGAGCAGTTCTTC
size: -; V: TRBV6-5; D: -; J: TRBJ1-5; CDR3: CASSYSRVSNQPQHF; DNA: TGTGCCAGCAGTTACAGCCGGGTGAGCAATCAGCCCCAGCATTTT
size: -; V: TRBV27; D: TRBD1; J: TRBJ2-2; CDR3: CASRMTGAGELFF; DNA: TGTGCCAGCAGGATGACAGGGGCCGGGGAGCTGTTTTTT
size: -; V: TRBV11-2; D: TRBD1; J: TRBJ2-7; CDR3: CASSFSGTGGAGRTYEQYF; DNA: TGTGCCAGCAGCTTTAGCGGAACAGGGGGCGCAGGTAGAACCTACGAGCAGTACTTC
size: once; V: TRBV18; D: -; J: TRBJ2-3; CDR3: CASSSFPDTQYF; DNA: TGTGCCAGCTCATCCTTTCCAGATACGCAGTATTTT
size: -; V: TRBV7-7; D: -; J: TRBJ2-3; CDR3: CASSRGGVTDTQYF; DNA: TGTGCCAGCAGCCGCGGAGGGGTAACAGATACGCAGTATTTT
size: -; V: TRBV7-9; D: -; J: TRBJ1-4; CDR3: CASSLPLENEKLFF; DNA: TGTGCCAGCAGCTTACCCCTGGAGAATGAAAAACTGTTTTTT
size: -; V: TRBV15; D: TRBD1; J: TRBJ2-7; CDR3: CATSRDRGTGFLWEQYF; DNA: TGTGCCACCAGCAGAGATCGGGGGACAGGGTTCTTGTGGGAGCAGTACTTC